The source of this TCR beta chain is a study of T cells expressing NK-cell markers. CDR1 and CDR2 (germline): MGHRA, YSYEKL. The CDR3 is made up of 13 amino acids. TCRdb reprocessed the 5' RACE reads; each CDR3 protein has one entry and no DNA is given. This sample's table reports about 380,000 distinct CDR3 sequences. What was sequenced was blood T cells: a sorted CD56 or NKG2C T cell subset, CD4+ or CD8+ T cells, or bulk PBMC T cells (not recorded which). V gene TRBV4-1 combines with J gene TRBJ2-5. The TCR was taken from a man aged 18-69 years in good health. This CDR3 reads CASSSQWGKTQYF.